The rows below give T cell receptor beta chains drawn from one sample of a study of cytotoxic CD8 clonotypes in ibrutinib-treated CLL. The data were produced by immunoSEQ multiplex PCR, yet TCRdb's version contains in-frame clones alone and is incomplete. Of about 40,000 clones in the sample, about 70% were seen once. This specimen was PBMCs, taken at disease progression, from a patient treated with ibrutinib. The origin of the receptors is a human donor with chronic lymphocytic leukemia. Both conserved end residues are part of each CDR3. The order of the fields is D gene, J gene, clone size, V gene, CDR3 DNA, CDR3 protein. The D gene is left open where the match is weak. Not every row has a clone size; where given, it reads once, few, many or a size class.

D: TRBD1; J: TRBJ1-1; size: .; V: TRBV6-5; DNA: TGTGCCAGCAGTTACTTCCAACAGGGGTACACTGAAGCTTTCTTT; CDR3: CASSYFQQGYTEAFF
D: .; J: TRBJ1-5; size: few; V: TRBV6-1; DNA: TGTGCCAGCAGTGAAGGGCGGGGGGCAGGCAATCAGCCCCAGCATTTT; CDR3: CASSEGRGAGNQPQHF
D: .; J: TRBJ2-7; size: .; V: TRBV10-1; DNA: TGCGCCAGCAGTGAGGGGGTTATTGCCTACGAGCAGTACTTC; CDR3: CASSEGVIAYEQYF
D: TRBD1; J: TRBJ1-2; size: .; V: TRBV7-9; DNA: TGTGCCAGCAGCTTAGCGCTAGGGACAGCTGGCTACACCTTC; CDR3: CASSLALGTAGYTF
D: .; J: TRBJ1-3; size: .; V: TRBV19; DNA: TGTGCCAGTAGGGCGGGGGCAGGAAACACCATATATTTT; CDR3: CASRAGAGNTIYF
D: .; J: TRBJ2-5; size: few; V: TRBV10-2; DNA: TGCGCCAGCAGCTCCAACTCGGAGACCCAGTACTTC; CDR3: CASSSNSETQYF
D: .; J: TRBJ2-7; size: .; V: TRBV7-9; DNA: TGTGCCAGCAGCTCACACTCAGGGACGGGTCCCCAATCCTACGAGCAGTACTTC; CDR3: CASSSHSGTGPQSYEQYF
D: TRBD2; J: TRBJ2-1; size: .; V: TRBV30; DNA: TGTGCCTGGAGTCCAGGACTAGCGGGGGTGGAGCAGTTCTTC; CDR3: CAWSPGLAGVEQFF
D: .; J: TRBJ2-5; size: .; V: TRBV27; DNA: TGTGCCAGCAGTGGCCGCCGGGCAAATTATCAAGAGACCCAGTACTTC; CDR3: CASSGRRANYQETQYF
D: .; J: TRBJ2-2; size: .; V: TRBV11-2; DNA: TGTGCCAGCAGCTTAAGGTGGGGTAGCACCGGGGAGCTGTTTTTT; CDR3: CASSLRWGSTGELFF
D: .; J: TRBJ1-3; size: .; V: TRBV7-2; DNA: TGTGCCAGCCTCCGGGGCCCTAGCTCTGGAAACACCATATATTTT; CDR3: CASLRGPSSGNTIYF
D: TRBD1; J: TRBJ1-2; size: .; V: TRBV28; DNA: TGTGCCAGCAGCAGGGACAGGGTCAACTATGGCTACACCTTC; CDR3: CASSRDRVNYGYTF
D: TRBD2; J: TRBJ2-3; size: .; V: TRBV2; DNA: TGTGCCAGCAGTGATGGCGCAAGAGGACTAGCGGGAGATACGCAGTATTTT; CDR3: CASSDGARGLAGDTQYF
D: TRBD1; J: TRBJ2-2; size: .; V: TRBV15; DNA: TGTGCCACCAGCAGCCGACAGGGGGCGGTCGGGGAGCTGTTTTTT; CDR3: CATSSRQGAVGELFF
D: .; J: TRBJ2-1; size: once; V: TRBV11-2; DNA: TGTGCCAGCAGCTTAGGTGCCGGGAGCGCCTACAATGAGCAGTTCTTC; CDR3: CASSLGAGSAYNEQFF
D: .; J: TRBJ1-1; size: once; V: TRBV6-5; DNA: TGTGCCAGCAGTTATTCGGGAGGCACTGAAGCTTTCTTT; CDR3: CASSYSGGTEAFF
D: TRBD1; J: TRBJ2-7; size: .; V: TRBV27; DNA: TGTGCCAGCAGTTGGGACAGGTCCTCCTACGAGCAGTACTTC; CDR3: CASSWDRSSYEQYF
D: TRBD1; J: TRBJ1-2; size: .; V: TRBV18; DNA: TGTGCCAGCTCACCACCGGCGTCTCAAGGGGGCGACAACTATGGCTACACCTTC; CDR3: CASSPPASQGGDNYGYTF
D: .; J: TRBJ2-1; size: .; V: TRBV18; DNA: TGTGCCAGCTCGCCGGACTCCCCCTTCGGGTTCTTC; CDR3: CASSPDSPFGFF
D: TRBD1; J: TRBJ2-1; size: .; V: TRBV7-9; DNA: TGTGCCAGCAGCTTCCCGGGACAGCTATTCTACAATGAGCAGTTCTTC; CDR3: CASSFPGQLFYNEQFF
D: .; J: TRBJ1-2; size: .; V: TRBV4-3; DNA: TGCGCCAGCAGCCAAGATTCCGGACTTAACTATGGCTACACCTTC; CDR3: CASSQDSGLNYGYTF
D: TRBD2; J: TRBJ2-1; size: .; V: TRBV6-5; DNA: TGTGCCAGCAGTTACTCGCTAGCGGGAGTCAATGAGCAGTTCTTC; CDR3: CASSYSLAGVNEQFF
D: .; J: TRBJ1-2; size: few; V: TRBV29-1; DNA: TGCAGCGTTGATCTGACCTTCCATGGCTACACCTTC; CDR3: CSVDLTFHGYTF
D: .; J: TRBJ1-1; size: once; V: TRBV7-9; DNA: TGTGCCAGCAGCTCCGGGACCGCTATGAACACTGAAGCTTTCTTT; CDR3: CASSSGTAMNTEAFF
D: TRBD2; J: TRBJ2-1; size: .; V: TRBV6-1; DNA: TGTGCCAGCAGGGGACTAGCGGGAGTGAATGAGCAGTTCTTC; CDR3: CASRGLAGVNEQFF
D: .; J: TRBJ1-1; size: .; V: TRBV6-5; DNA: TGTGCCAGCAGTTACTCGCGTGGGCTTCGCACTGAAGCTTTCTTT; CDR3: CASSYSRGLRTEAFF
D: .; J: TRBJ2-3; size: once; V: TRBV30; DNA: TGTGCCTGGAGTGTACGGAGGAGGGCCACAGATACGCAGTATTTT; CDR3: CAWSVRRRATDTQYF
D: TRBD2; J: TRBJ2-1; size: few; V: TRBV5-1; DNA: TGCGCCAGCAGCTTGGGACTAGCGGAGTACAATGAGCAGTTCTTC; CDR3: CASSLGLAEYNEQFF
D: .; J: TRBJ2-5; size: .; V: TRBV14; DNA: TGTGCCAGCAGCCAAGTCCTAGGTGGGGAGACCCAGTACTTC; CDR3: CASSQVLGGETQYF
D: TRBD2; J: TRBJ2-2; size: .; V: TRBV4-3; DNA: TGCGCCAGCAGCCAAGATGCCCCCGGCGGGAGGGTTTACACCGGGGAGCTGTTTTTT; CDR3: CASSQDAPGGRVYTGELFF
D: .; J: TRBJ2-2; size: .; V: TRBV9; DNA: TGTGCCAGCAGCCCGAGAAGGGGGAACACCGGGGAGCTGTTTTTT; CDR3: CASSPRRGNTGELFF
D: .; J: TRBJ1-5; size: .; V: TRBV4-2; DNA: TGTGCCAGCAGCCAAGATATTGCTCAGCCCCAGCATTTT; CDR3: CASSQDIAQPQHF
D: .; J: TRBJ2-2; size: .; V: TRBV11-3; DNA: TGTGCCAGCAGCTCAAAGGGGGTTACCACCGGGGAGCTGTTTTTT; CDR3: CASSSKGVTTGELFF
D: .; J: TRBJ1-5; size: .; V: TRBV6-1; DNA: TGTGCCAGCAGTGAACGCAGGGCCCAGCCCCAGCATTTT; CDR3: CASSERRAQPQHF
D: .; J: TRBJ2-3; size: once; V: TRBV9; DNA: TGTGCCAGCAGCGTAGACGGGGTTCGCACAGATACGCAGTATTTT; CDR3: CASSVDGVRTDTQYF
D: .; J: TRBJ1-5; size: .; V: TRBV19; DNA: TGTGCCAGTAATCTCGGGGTTGCGATTAATGGCAATCAGCCCCAGCATTTT; CDR3: CASNLGVAINGNQPQHF
D: .; J: TRBJ1-3; size: few; V: TRBV30; DNA: TGTGCCTGGAGCTTATGGGGTACTGGAAACACCATATATTTT; CDR3: CAWSLWGTGNTIYF
D: .; J: TRBJ2-7; size: few; V: TRBV30; DNA: TGTGCCTGGAGTGTCGGGTCAAGCGGCCTCGGACCGTACTTC; CDR3: CAWSVGSSGLGPYF
D: .; J: TRBJ1-1; size: .; V: TRBV6-5; DNA: TGTGCCAGCAGTTACTCATGGGAAAGAGCTGAAGCTTTCTTT; CDR3: CASSYSWERAEAFF
D: .; J: TRBJ2-7; size: once; V: TRBV20-1; DNA: TGCAGTGCTAGAGATGTCTACGAGCAGTACTTC; CDR3: CSARDVYEQYF
D: .; J: TRBJ2-2; size: few; V: TRBV19; DNA: TGTGCCAGTAGTGCCGCAGGGGGAGGAACCGGGGAGCTGTTTTTT; CDR3: CASSAAGGGTGELFF
D: .; J: TRBJ2-3; size: .; V: TRBV27; DNA: TGTGCCAGCAGTCCCCGGCGGCACACAGATACGCAGTATTTT; CDR3: CASSPRRHTDTQYF
D: TRBD1; J: TRBJ2-7; size: .; V: TRBV10-3; DNA: TGTGCCGTACGACAGGGGGAGGGCGAGCAGTACTTC; CDR3: CAVRQGEGEQYF
D: .; J: TRBJ1-2; size: .; V: TRBV4-1; DNA: TGCGCCAGCAGCCAAGCTTCGGGAGCGGGTGGGTACACCTTC; CDR3: CASSQASGAGGYTF
D: .; J: TRBJ2-7; size: .; V: TRBV5-6; DNA: TGTGCCAGCAGCGGAGCCCTAGGCTACGAGCAGTACTTC; CDR3: CASSGALGYEQYF
D: .; J: TRBJ2-4; size: .; V: TRBV10-3; DNA: TGTGCCATCAGCGAGAGGACAGACGCAGCCAAAAACATTCAGTACTTC; CDR3: CAISERTDAAKNIQYF
D: TRBD2; J: TRBJ2-3; size: .; V: TRBV9; DNA: TGTGCCAGCAGCGTGCTAGCGGGAGGGAGGGGCACAGATACGCAGTATTTT; CDR3: CASSVLAGGRGTDTQYF
D: TRBD1; J: TRBJ1-2; size: .; V: TRBV7-2; DNA: TGTGCCAGCAGCTCCCGACAGGGGGCGACCTATGGCTACACCTTC; CDR3: CASSSRQGATYGYTF
D: .; J: TRBJ2-7; size: .; V: TRBV5-4; DNA: TGTGCCAGCAGCTCCAGGAACTACGAGCAGTACTTC; CDR3: CASSSRNYEQYF
D: .; J: TRBJ1-2; size: .; V: TRBV7-9; DNA: TGTGCCAGCAGCTCCCCATCTCCCGGGCCGGGGGACTATGGCTACACCTTC; CDR3: CASSSPSPGPGDYGYTF
D: .; J: TRBJ2-7; size: .; V: TRBV7-9; DNA: TGTGCCAGCAGCTTACCAGGGAGCTACGAGCAGTACTTC; CDR3: CASSLPGSYEQYF
D: TRBD1; J: TRBJ2-6; size: .; V: TRBV14; DNA: TGTGCCAGCAGCCAAGGTTCCCAGGGGGCTAAATACTCTGGGGCCAACGTCCTGACTTTC; CDR3: CASSQGSQGAKYSGANVLTF
D: .; J: TRBJ1-5; size: medium-sized; V: TRBV19; DNA: TGTGCCAGTAGTATAGACGACGGACAGTATCAGCCCCAGCATTTT; CDR3: CASSIDDGQYQPQHF
D: TRBD2; J: TRBJ2-7; size: .; V: TRBV5-1; DNA: TGCGCCAGCAGCTGGACCCTAGCGGCGAGCTCCTACGAGCAGTACTTC; CDR3: CASSWTLAASSYEQYF
D: TRBD2; J: TRBJ2-3; size: few; V: TRBV4-2; DNA: TGTGCCAGCAGCCAAGATTTAACTAGCGGCACTAGCACAGATACGCAGTATTTT; CDR3: CASSQDLTSGTSTDTQYF
D: .; J: TRBJ2-5; size: few; V: TRBV6-6; DNA: TGTGCCAGCAGTTACTCGATGGAGACCCAGTACTTC; CDR3: CASSYSMETQYF
D: .; J: TRBJ1-6; size: few; V: TRBV27; DNA: TGTGCCAGCAGTTTCTCAGCGGGGGCGAATTCACCCCTCCACTTT; CDR3: CASSFSAGANSPLHF
D: TRBD1; J: TRBJ2-1; size: few; V: TRBV5-4; DNA: TGTGCCAGCAGCTTGGGGATTACAGGGGCGCACTACAATGAGCAGTTCTTC; CDR3: CASSLGITGAHYNEQFF
D: TRBD1; J: TRBJ2-3; size: .; V: TRBV7-8; DNA: TGTGCCAGCACCCCGGGACAGGGGAGCACAGATACGCAGTATTTT; CDR3: CASTPGQGSTDTQYF
D: .; J: TRBJ2-7; size: .; V: TRBV19; DNA: TGTGCCACCTTGGGCTCCTCCGAATCTAACTACGAGCAGTACTTC; CDR3: CATLGSSESNYEQYF